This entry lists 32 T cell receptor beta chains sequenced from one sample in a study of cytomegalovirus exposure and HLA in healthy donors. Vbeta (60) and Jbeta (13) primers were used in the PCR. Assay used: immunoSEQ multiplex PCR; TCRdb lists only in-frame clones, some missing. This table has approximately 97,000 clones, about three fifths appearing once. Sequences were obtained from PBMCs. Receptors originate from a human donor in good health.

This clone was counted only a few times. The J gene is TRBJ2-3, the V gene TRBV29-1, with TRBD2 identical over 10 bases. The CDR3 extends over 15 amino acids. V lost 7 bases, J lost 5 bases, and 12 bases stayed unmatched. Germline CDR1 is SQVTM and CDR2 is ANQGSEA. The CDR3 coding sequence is TGCAGCGCGGCTAGCGGGAGTCGTTGGGGAGATACGCAGTATTTT. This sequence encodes CSAASGSRWGDTQYF.

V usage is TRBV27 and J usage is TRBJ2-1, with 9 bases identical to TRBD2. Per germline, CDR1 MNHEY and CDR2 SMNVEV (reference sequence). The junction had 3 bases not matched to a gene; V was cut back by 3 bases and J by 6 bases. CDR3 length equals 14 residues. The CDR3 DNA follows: TGTGCCAGCAGTTTCGGACTAGCGCTCAATGAGCAGTTCTTC. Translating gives CASSFGLALNEQFF.

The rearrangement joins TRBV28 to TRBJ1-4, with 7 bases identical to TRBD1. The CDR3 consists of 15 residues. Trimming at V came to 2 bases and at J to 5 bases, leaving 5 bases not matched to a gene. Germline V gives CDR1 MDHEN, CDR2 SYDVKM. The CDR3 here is CASSLPGGNNEKLFF. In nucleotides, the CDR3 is TGTGCCAGCAGTTTACCAGGGGGGAACAATGAAAAACTGTTTTTT.

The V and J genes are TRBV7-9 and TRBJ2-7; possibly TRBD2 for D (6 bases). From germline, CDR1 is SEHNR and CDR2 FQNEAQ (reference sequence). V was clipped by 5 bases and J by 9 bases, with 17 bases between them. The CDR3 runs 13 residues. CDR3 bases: TGTGCCAGCAGCCCACGGGACTTTCGAGGGCAGTACTTC. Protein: CASSPRDFRGQYF.

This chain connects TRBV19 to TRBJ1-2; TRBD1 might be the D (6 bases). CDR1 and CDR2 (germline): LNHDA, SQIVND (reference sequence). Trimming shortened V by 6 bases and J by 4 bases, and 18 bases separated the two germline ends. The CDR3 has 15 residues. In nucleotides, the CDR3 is TGTGCCAGTAGGACAGGACAAGGAACGACCTATGGCTACACCTTC. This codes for CASRTGQGTTYGYTF.

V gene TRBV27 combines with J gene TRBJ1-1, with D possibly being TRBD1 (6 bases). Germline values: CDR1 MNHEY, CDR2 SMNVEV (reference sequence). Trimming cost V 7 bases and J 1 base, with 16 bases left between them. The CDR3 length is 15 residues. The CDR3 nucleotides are TGTGCCAGCAAGTTTACTTCACAGGGGAACACTGAAGCTTTCTTT. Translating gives CASKFTSQGNTEAFF.

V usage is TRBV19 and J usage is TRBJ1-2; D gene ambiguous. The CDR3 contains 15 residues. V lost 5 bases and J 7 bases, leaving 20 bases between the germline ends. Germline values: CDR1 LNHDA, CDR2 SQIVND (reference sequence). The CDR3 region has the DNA TGTGCCAGTAGTCCATCCCCGGAGAGAGAGACTGGCTACACCTTC. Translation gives CASSPSPERETGYTF. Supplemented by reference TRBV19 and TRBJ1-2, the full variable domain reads DGGITQSPKYLFRKEGQNVTLSCEQNLNHDAMYWYRQDPGQGLRLIYYSQIVNDFQKGDIAEGYSVSREKKESFPLTVTSAQKNPTAFYLCASSPSPERETGYTFGSGTRLTVV.

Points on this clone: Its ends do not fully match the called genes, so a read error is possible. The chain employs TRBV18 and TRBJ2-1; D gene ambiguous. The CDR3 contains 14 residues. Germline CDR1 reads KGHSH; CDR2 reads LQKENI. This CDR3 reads CASPPMVALYEQFF. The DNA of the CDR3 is TGTGCCAGCCCACCAATGGTAGCCCTGTACGAGCAGTTCTTC.

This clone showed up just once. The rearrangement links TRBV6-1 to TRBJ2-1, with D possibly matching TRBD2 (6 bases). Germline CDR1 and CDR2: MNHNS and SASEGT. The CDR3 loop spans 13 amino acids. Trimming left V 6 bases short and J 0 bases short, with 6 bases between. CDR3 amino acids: CASSGSSYNEQFF. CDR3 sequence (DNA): TGTGCCAGCAGCGGGAGCTCCTACAATGAGCAGTTCTTC.

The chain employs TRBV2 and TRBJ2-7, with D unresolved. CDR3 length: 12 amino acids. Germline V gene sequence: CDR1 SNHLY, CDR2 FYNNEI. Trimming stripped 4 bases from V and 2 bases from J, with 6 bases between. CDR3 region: CASSGAPYEQYF. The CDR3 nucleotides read TGTGCCAGCAGTGGCGCCCCCTACGAGCAGTACTTC.

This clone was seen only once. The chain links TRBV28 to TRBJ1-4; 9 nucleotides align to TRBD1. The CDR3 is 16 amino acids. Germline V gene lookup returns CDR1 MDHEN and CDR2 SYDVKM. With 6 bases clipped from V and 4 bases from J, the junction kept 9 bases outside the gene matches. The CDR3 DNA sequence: TGTGCCAGCAGCCTCTCCGGACAGGGGCTTAATGAAAAACTGTTTTTT. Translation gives CASSLSGQGLNEKLFF.

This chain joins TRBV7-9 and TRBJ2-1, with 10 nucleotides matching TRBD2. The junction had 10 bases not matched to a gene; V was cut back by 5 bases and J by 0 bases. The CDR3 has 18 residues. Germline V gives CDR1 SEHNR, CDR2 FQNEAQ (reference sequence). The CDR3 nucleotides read TGTGCCAGCAGCACAACACTAGCGGGATCTAGCTCCTACAATGAGCAGTTCTTC. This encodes CASSTTLAGSSSYNEQFF.

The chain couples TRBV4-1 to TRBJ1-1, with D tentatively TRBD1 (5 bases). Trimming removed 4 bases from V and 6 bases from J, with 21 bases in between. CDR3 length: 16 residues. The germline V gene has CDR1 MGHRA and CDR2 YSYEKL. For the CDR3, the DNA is TGCGCCAGCAGCCGATACTCCAACGGGGGGAGAGCTGAAGCTTTCTTT. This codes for CASSRYSNGGRAEAFF.

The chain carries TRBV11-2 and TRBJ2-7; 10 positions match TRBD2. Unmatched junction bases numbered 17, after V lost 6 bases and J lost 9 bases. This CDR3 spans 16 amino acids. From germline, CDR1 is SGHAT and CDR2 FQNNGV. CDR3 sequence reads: CASRRPSGSRFQAQYF. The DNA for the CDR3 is TGTGCCAGCAGGAGGCCTAGCGGGAGTCGTTTTCAGGCGCAGTACTTC.

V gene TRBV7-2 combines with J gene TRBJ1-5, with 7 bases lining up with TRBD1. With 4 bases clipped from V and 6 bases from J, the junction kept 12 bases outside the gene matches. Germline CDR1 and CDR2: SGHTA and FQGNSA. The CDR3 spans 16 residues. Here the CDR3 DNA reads TGTGCCAGCAGCTCCCCACACAGGGGAAAGGGTCAGCCCCAGCATTTT. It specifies CASSSPHRGKGQPQHF.

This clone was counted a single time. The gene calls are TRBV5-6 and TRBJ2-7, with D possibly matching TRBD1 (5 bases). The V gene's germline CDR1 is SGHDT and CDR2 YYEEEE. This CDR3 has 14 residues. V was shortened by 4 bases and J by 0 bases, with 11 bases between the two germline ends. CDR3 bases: TGTGCCAGCAGCACGGACACGACCTCCTACGAGCAGTACTTC. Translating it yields CASSTDTTSYEQYF.

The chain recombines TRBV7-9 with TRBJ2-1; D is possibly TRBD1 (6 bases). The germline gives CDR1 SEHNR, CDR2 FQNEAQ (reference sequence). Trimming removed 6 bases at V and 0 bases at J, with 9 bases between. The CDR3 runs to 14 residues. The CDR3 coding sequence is TGTGCCAGCAGTCGAGGGGGCTCCTACAATGAGCAGTTCTTC. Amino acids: CASSRGGSYNEQFF. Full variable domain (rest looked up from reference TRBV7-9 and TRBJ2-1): DTGVSQNPRHKITKRGQNVTFRCDPISEHNRLYWYRQTLGQGPEFLTYFQNEAQLEKSRLLSDRFSAERPKGSFSTLEIQRTEQGDSAMYLCASSRGGSYNEQFFGPGTRLTVL.

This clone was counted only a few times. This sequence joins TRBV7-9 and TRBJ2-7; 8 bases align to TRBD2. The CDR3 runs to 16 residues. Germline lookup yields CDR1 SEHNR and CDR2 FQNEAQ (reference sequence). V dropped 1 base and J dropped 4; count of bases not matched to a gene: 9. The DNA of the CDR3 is TGTGCCAGCAGCTTAGTGGCCAGCGGGAGCGAATACGAGCAGTACTTC. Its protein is CASSLVASGSEYEQYF.

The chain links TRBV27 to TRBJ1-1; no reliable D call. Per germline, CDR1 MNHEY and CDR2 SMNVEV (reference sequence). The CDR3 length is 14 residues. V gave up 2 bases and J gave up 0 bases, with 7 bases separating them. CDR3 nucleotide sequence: TGTGCCAGCAGTTTAGGGCCGTTGAACACTGAAGCTTTCTTT. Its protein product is CASSLGPLNTEAFF.

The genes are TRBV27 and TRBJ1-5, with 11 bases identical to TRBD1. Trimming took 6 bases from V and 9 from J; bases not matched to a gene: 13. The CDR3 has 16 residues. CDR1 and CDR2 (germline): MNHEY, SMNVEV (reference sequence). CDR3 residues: CASSPAGQGAGRPQHF. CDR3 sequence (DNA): TGTGCCAGCAGCCCTGCCGGACAGGGGGCGGGTCGGCCCCAGCATTTT.

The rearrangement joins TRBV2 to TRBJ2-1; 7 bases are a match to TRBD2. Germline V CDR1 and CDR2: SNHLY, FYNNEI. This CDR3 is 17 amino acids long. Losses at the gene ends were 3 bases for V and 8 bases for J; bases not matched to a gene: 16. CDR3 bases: TGTGCCAGCAGTGAGCCCCCAAGCAGCGGGAAAGGCGATGAGCAGTTCTTC. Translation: CASSEPPSSGKGDEQFF.

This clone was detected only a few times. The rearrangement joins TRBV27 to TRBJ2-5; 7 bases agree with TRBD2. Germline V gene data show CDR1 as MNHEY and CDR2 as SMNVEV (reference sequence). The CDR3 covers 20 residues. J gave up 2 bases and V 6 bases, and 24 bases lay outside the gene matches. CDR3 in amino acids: CASRRFPRKGGGSSQETQYF. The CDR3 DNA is TGTGCCAGCAGGAGGTTTCCTCGCAAGGGCGGCGGGAGCTCACAAGAGACCCAGTACTTC.

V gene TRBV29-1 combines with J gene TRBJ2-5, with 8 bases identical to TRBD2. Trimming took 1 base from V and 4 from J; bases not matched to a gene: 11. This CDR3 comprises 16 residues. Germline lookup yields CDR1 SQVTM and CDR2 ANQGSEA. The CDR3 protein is CSVEGLSGTRGETQYF. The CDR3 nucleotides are TGCAGCGTTGAAGGCCTTAGCGGGACGAGGGGAGAGACCCAGTACTTC.

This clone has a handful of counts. The CDR3 nucleotides are TGTGCCAGCAGCTTTCCTGCTGGACTAGCCGCGCAGTATTTT. Translating it yields CASSFPAGLAAQYF. The chain recombines TRBV7-2 with TRBJ2-3; TRBD2 agrees at 8 bases. With V trimmed by 3 bases and J by 10 bases, 9 bases remained unmatched. Germline V gene data show CDR1 as SGHTA and CDR2 as FQGNSA. The CDR3 consists of 14 residues.

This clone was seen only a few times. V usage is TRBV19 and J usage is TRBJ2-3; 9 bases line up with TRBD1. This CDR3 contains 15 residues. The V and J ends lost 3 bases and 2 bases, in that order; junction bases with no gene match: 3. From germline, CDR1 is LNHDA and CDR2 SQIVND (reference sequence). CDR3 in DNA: TGTGCCAGTAGTATGGGGACAGGGAACACAGATACGCAGTATTTT. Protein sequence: CASSMGTGNTDTQYF.

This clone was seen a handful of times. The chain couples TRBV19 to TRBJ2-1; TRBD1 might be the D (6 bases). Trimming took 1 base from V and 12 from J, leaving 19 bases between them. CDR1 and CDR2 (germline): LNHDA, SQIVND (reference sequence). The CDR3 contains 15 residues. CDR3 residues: CASSIANDRFGLQFF. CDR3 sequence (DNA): TGTGCCAGTAGTATAGCAAACGACAGGTTCGGATTGCAGTTCTTC.

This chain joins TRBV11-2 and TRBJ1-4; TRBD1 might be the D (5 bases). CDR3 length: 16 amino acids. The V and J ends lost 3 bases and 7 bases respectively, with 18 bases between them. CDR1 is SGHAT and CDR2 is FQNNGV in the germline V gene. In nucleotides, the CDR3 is TGTGCCAGCAGCTTGACGGCTCTTTCCGGGGGTGAAAAACTGTTTTTT. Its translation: CASSLTALSGGEKLFF.

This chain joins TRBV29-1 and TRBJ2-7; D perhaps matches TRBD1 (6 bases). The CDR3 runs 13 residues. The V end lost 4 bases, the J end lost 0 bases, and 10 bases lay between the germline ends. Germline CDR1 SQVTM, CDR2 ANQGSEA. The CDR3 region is CSVVTGSSYEQYF. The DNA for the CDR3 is TGCAGCGTTGTAACAGGGAGCTCCTACGAGCAGTACTTC.

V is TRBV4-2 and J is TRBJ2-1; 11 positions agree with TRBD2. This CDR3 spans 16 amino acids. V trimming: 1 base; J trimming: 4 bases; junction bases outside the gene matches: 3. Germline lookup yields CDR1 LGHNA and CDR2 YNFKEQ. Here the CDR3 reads CASSQALAGAYNEQFF. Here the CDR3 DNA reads TGTGCCAGCAGCCAAGCACTAGCGGGAGCTTACAATGAGCAGTTCTTC.

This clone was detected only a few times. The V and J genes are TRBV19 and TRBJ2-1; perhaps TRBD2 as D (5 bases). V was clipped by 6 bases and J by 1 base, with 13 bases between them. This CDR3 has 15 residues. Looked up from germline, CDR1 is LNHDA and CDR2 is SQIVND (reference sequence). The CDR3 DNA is TGTGCCAGTAGCGAGGGTAGTACGTCCTACAATGAGCAGTTCTTC. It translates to CASSEGSTSYNEQFF. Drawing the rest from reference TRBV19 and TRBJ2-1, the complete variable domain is DGGITQSPKYLFRKEGQNVTLSCEQNLNHDAMYWYRQDPGQGLRLIYYSQIVNDFQKGDIAEGYSVSREKKESFPLTVTSAQKNPTAFYLCASSEGSTSYNEQFFGPGTRLTVL.

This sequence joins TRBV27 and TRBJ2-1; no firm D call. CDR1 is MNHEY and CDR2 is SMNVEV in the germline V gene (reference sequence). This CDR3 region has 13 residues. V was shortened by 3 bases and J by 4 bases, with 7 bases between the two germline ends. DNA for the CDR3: TGTGCCAGCAGTTTTAATACATACAATGAGCAGTTCTTC. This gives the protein CASSFNTYNEQFF.

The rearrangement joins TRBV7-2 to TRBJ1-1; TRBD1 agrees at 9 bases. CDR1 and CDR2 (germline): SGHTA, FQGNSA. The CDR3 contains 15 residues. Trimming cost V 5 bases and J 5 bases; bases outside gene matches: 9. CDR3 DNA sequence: TGTGCCAGCAGCCAGCTACAGGGGGCGAGGACTGAAGCTTTCTTT. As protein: CASSQLQGARTEAFF. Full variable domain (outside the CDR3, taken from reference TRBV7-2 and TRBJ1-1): GAGVSQSPSNKVTEKGKDVELRCDPISGHTALYWYRQSLGQGLEFLIYFQGNSAPDKSGLPSDRFSAERTGGSVSTLTIQRTQQEDSAVYLCASSQLQGARTEAFFGQGTRLTVV.